Below are 17 T cell receptor beta chains sequenced from a single sample in a study of identifying expanded T cells in peripheral blood (dated by TCRdb to between 2018 and 2021). Library preparation used the immunoSEQ multiplex PCR assay. As stored in TCRdb, this immuneACCESS dataset retains in-frame rearrangements with V and J assigned. A fraction of the clones does not appear; measured against another copy, unresolved V genes explain less than half of the discrepancy, and the remainder lacks a known reason. Recorded for this sample are more than 65,000 clones; 89% of them occurred a single time. The ten biggest clones cover about 3% of the sample. The sample was blood. All receptors derive from a person between 18 and 70 years old in good health.

This rearrangement joins TRBV28 to TRBJ1-1; 8 nucleotides match TRBD1. J gave up 1 base and V 2 bases, and 9 bases lay outside the gene matches. The CDR3 spans 17 residues. CDR1 MDHEN and CDR2 SYDVKM come from the germline V gene. CDR3 sequence reads: CASSLAAGGAGNTEAFF. CDR3 coding DNA: TGTGCCAGCAGTTTAGCCGCAGGGGGCGCAGGGAACACTGAAGCTTTCTTT.

The chain carries TRBV5-6 and TRBJ1-4, with 7 positions matching TRBD1. This CDR3 is 15 amino acids long. J gave up 5 bases and V 2 bases, and 6 bases lay outside the gene matches. Germline-derived CDR1 and CDR2 are SGHDT and YYEEEE. CDR3 sequence reads: CASSFLPGQNEKLFF. The CDR3 DNA sequence: TGTGCCAGCAGCTTCTTACCGGGACAGAATGAAAAACTGTTTTTT.

The CDR3 DNA follows: TGTGCCAGCAGCTGGACACTGAACACCGGGGAGCTGTTTTTT. It encodes CASSWTLNTGELFF. This sequence joins TRBV7-2 and TRBJ2-2, with a weak D call TRBD1 (5 bases). V gave up 4 bases and J gave up 1 base, with 7 bases separating them. The CDR3 is made up of 14 amino acids. Germline V gene sequence: CDR1 SGHTA, CDR2 FQGNSA.

This CDR3 is CASSRTGESGNEQFF. CDR3 nucleotides: TGTGCCAGCAGCCGAACAGGGGAATCGGGGAATGAGCAGTTCTTC. The chain employs TRBV7-2 and TRBJ2-1; 7 nucleotides agree with TRBD1. V was clipped by 5 bases and J by 7 bases; unmatched bases: 11. Per germline, CDR1 SGHTA and CDR2 FQGNSA. CDR3 length: 15 residues. The complete variable domain, with remaining parts taken from reference TRBV7-2 and TRBJ2-1, reads GAGVSQSPSNKVTEKGKDVELRCDPISGHTALYWYRQSLGQGLEFLIYFQGNSAPDKSGLPSDRFSAERTGGSVSTLTIQRTQQEDSAVYLCASSRTGESGNEQFFGPGTRLTVL.

The chain joins TRBV5-6 to TRBJ1-5; TRBD1 agrees at 7 bases. V lost 0 bases and J lost 6; bases outside the gene matches: 6. The CDR3 covers 15 residues. Germline V gene sequence: CDR1 SGHDT, CDR2 YYEEEE. The CDR3 DNA sequence: TGTGCCAGCAGCTTGGGGACAGGAGGACTTCAGCCCCAGCATTTT. Encoded protein: CASSLGTGGLQPQHF.

V gene TRBV13 combines with J gene TRBJ1-1; a weak D match, TRBD1 (5 bases). The CDR3 length is 12 residues. Between the trimmed V and J ends, which lost 5 bases and 8 bases, there was a span of 12 bases. In germline, CDR1 is PRHDT, CDR2 FYEKMQ (reference sequence). The chain's CDR3 is CASSPYGGEAFF. DNA for the CDR3: TGTGCCAGCAGCCCTTACGGGGGAGAAGCTTTCTTT.

The chain joins TRBV5-1 to TRBJ2-5, with a tentative D call TRBD1 (5 bases). The V and J ends lost 0 bases and 2 bases respectively, with 14 bases between them. CDR1 is SGHRS and CDR2 is YFSETQ in the germline V gene. The CDR3 spans 16 residues. In DNA, the CDR3 is TGCGCCAGCAGCTTGGTGGCAGGGCCCTCTCAAGAGACCCAGTACTTC. Translating it yields CASSLVAGPSQETQYF.

The genes are TRBV28 and TRBJ1-3; 8 bases are shared with TRBD1. Germline assignment: CDR1 MDHEN and CDR2 SYDVKM. This CDR3 is built from 18 residues. J was trimmed by 0 bases and V by 1 base; bases with no gene match: 8. The CDR3, as DNA: TGTGCCAGCAGTTTATCTAGGGACAGGTTTAACTCTGGAAACACCATATATTTT. This sequence encodes CASSLSRDRFNSGNTIYF. Using reference TRBV28 and TRBJ1-3 for the parts outside the CDR3, the full variable domain is DVKVTQSSRYLVKRTGEKVFLECVQDMDHENMFWYRQDPGLGLRLIYFSYDVKMKEKGDIPEGYSVSREKKERFSLILESASTNQTSMYLCASSLSRDRFNSGNTIYFGEGSWLTVV.

This rearrangement joins TRBV4-3 to TRBJ1-1; D gene ambiguous. Germline-derived CDR1 and CDR2 are LGHNA and YSLEER. The ends were cut back, 0 bases at V and 4 bases at J, with 9 bases in the middle. CDR3 length: 14 residues. CDR3: CASSQDSWTTEAFF. Written as DNA, the CDR3 is TGCGCCAGCAGCCAAGACAGTTGGACCACTGAAGCTTTCTTT.

The chain recombines TRBV30 with TRBJ1-6; a possible D gene is TRBD1 (6 bases). The CDR3 has 15 residues. V gave up 3 bases and J gave up 6 bases, with 15 bases separating them. The germline gives CDR1 GTSNPN, CDR2 SVGIG (reference sequence). Here the CDR3 DNA reads TGTGCCTGGAGACCGAAACAGGGAACTAATTCACCCCTCCACTTT. Its protein product is CAWRPKQGTNSPLHF.

The CDR3 sequence is CSVSRDGGAFF. The CDR3 DNA is TGCAGTGTGTCCCGGGACGGAGGGGCTTTCTTT. This chain links TRBV20-1 with TRBJ1-1, with D possibly matching TRBD1 (5 bases). The CDR3 loop spans 11 amino acids. The germline V gene encodes CDR1 DFQATT and CDR2 SNEGSKA (reference sequence). The V and J ends lost 7 bases and 11 bases respectively, with 17 bases between them.

V is TRBV28 and J is TRBJ2-7; 9 positions match TRBD1. The CDR3 is 14 amino acids. Germline trimming cut 8 bases from V and 1 base from J; bases unmatched to any gene: 6. CDR1 is MDHEN, CDR2 SYDVKM, per germline. CDR3 protein: CASGGQGPSYEQYF. CDR3 nucleotide sequence: TGTGCCAGCGGCGGACAGGGGCCGTCCTACGAGCAGTACTTC. Full variable domain (rest looked up from reference TRBV28 and TRBJ2-7): DVKVTQSSRYLVKRTGEKVFLECVQDMDHENMFWYRQDPGLGLRLIYFSYDVKMKEKGDIPEGYSVSREKKERFSLILESASTNQTSMYLCASGGQGPSYEQYFGPGTRLTVT.

J is TRBJ2-3 and V is TRBV6-4, with 8 bases that match TRBD2. J was trimmed by 2 bases and V by 5 bases; bases with no gene match: 6. The germline CDR1 and CDR2 sequences are MRHNA and SNTAGT. The CDR3 sequence is 15 residues long. CDR3 DNA sequence: TGTGCCAGCAGTCCCCAGCGGGGGACCACAGATACGCAGTATTTT. This encodes CASSPQRGTTDTQYF.

V and J are TRBV7-2 and TRBJ1-3; D is unresolved. V lost 1 base and J 2 bases, leaving 9 bases between the germline ends. The CDR3 is made up of 15 amino acids. In germline, CDR1 is SGHTA, CDR2 FQGNSA. The CDR3 DNA reads TGTGCCAGCAGCTTAGGGGGAGCGGCTGGAAACACCATATATTTT. The encoded protein is CASSLGGAAGNTIYF.

In its sample, this clone was seen a few times. V gene TRBV4-1 combines with J gene TRBJ2-3; 10 bases match TRBD2. Germline-derived CDR1 and CDR2 are MGHRA and YSYEKL. Losses at the gene ends were 9 bases for V and 2 bases for J; bases not matched to a gene: 5. The CDR3 spans 14 residues. The CDR3 sequence: CASRSGGNTDTQYF. The CDR3 DNA is TGCGCCAGTCGTAGCGGGGGGAACACAGATACGCAGTATTTT.

This rearrangement joins TRBV7-2 to TRBJ1-5, with TRBD1 as a possible D gene (5 bases). Looked up from germline, CDR1 is SGHTA and CDR2 is FQGNSA. CDR3 size: 15 residues. Trimming shortened V by 4 bases and J by 5 bases, and 15 bases separated the two germline ends. Here the CDR3 reads CASSSDGGSDQPQHF. The CDR3 nucleotides are TGTGCCAGCAGCTCGGACGGGGGATCGGATCAGCCCCAGCATTTT.

The chain employs TRBV28 and TRBJ1-6, with D unresolved. The germline V gene has CDR1 MDHEN and CDR2 SYDVKM. Deletions cut 5 bases from V and 10 bases from J, with 9 bases between. The CDR3 spans 12 residues. CDR3 loop: CASSPHGSPLHF. DNA for the CDR3: TGTGCCAGCAGTCCTCACGGGTCACCCCTCCACTTT.